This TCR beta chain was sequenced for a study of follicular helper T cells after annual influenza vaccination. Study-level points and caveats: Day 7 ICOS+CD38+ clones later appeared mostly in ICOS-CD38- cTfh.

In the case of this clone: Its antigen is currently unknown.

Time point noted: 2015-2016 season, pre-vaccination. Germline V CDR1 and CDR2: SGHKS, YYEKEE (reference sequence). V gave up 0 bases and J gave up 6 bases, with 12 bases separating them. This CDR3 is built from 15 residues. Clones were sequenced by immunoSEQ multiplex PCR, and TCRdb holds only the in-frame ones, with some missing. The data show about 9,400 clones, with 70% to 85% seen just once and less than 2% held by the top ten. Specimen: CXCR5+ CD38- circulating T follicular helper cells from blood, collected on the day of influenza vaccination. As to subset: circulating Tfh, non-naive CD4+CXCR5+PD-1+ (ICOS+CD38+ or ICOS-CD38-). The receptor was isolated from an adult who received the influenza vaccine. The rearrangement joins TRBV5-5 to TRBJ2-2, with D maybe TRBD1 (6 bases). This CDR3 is CASSLVTGRAGELFF. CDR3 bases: TGTGCCAGCAGCTTGGTTACAGGGCGGGCCGGGGAGCTGTTTTTT.